This T cell receptor (beta chain) was documented in a study of shared clonotypes between healthy human individuals. Germline V gene lookup returns CDR1 SGHDT and CDR2 YYEEEE. The CDR3 is made up of 15 amino acids. The J segment lost 0 bases and the V segment lost 0 bases, leaving 3 bases of the junction unmatched. Sequencing used immunoSEQ multiplex PCR; TCRdb keeps in-frame clones, though not all of them. The data contain about 2 million clones, 95% of them singletons. The sequencing sample was made of naive CD4+ T cells sorted from blood. As for subset: CD45RA+ positively selected. The sequence was collected from a man between 18 and 29 years old in good health. The chain has TRBV5-6 and TRBJ2-7; 7 bases align to TRBD1. CDR3 region: CASSLEGGSSYEQYF. As DNA, the CDR3 is TGTGCCAGCAGCTTGGAAGGGGGCAGCTCCTACGAGCAGTACTTC.